A few counts support the clone carrying this T cell receptor beta chain. Its antigen remains unidentified. These data are taken from a study of blood T cells in healthy people across ages. Turning to the study itself: Capturing about one barcoded beta molecule per two T cells was achieved by template switching.

V was shortened by 3 bases and J by 8 bases, with 15 bases between the two germline ends. Germline assignment: CDR1 SGHRS and CDR2 YFSETQ. This CDR3 region has 14 residues. Findings of the study overall: The study could not conclusively compare naive and antigen-experienced cells, given its unsorted PBMCs.

A sample-barcoded 5' primer and a J-beta primer mix were used in a second PCR of roughly 7 to 11 cycles. One entry per CDR3 protein, called by TCRdb with MiXCR from the 5' RACE reads. Among 1.5 million to 2 million distinct CDR3 sequences listed, 49% were seen once. This clonotype was sampled from a middle-aged woman in good health. The sample comprised blood. This sequence joins TRBV5-1 and TRBJ2-4; a weak D match, TRBD1 (7 bases). In DNA form, the CDR3 reads TGCGCCAGCAGCTCAGGGGGGACAGAGGACATTCAGTACTTC. Translated, it gives CASSSGGTEDIQYF.